These 5 T cell receptor beta chains came from one sample sequenced in a study of blood T cell repertoires in COVID-19. Generated by immunoSEQ multiplex PCR, the TCRdb table keeps only in-frame clones and is missing some. Among about 370,000 clones listed, approximately 92% were seen once. The sequencing input was PBMCs or T cells enriched from blood (not recorded which). The receptors here all came from a man between 18 and 35 years old who had recovered from COVID-19.

The chain uses TRBV5-1 and TRBJ1-4; 10 bases map to TRBD1. V shed 4 bases and J 6 bases; nucleotides not matched to a gene: 6. Per germline, CDR1 SGHRS and CDR2 YFSETQ. The CDR3 runs 15 residues. The CDR3: CASSTTGGRDEKLFF. CDR3 bases: TGCGCCAGCAGCACGACAGGGGGCAGGGATGAAAAACTGTTTTTT.

The chain combines TRBV5-4 with TRBJ1-2; 9 nucleotides line up with TRBD1. Trimming took 3 bases from V and 4 from J; bases not matched to a gene: 7. Germline CDR1 and CDR2: SGHNT and YYREEE (reference sequence). CDR3 length: 15 residues. The CDR3 loop is CASSSQGASPYGYTF. CDR3 coding DNA: TGTGCCAGCAGCTCACAGGGGGCGTCTCCCTATGGCTACACCTTC.

This sequence joins TRBV15 and TRBJ2-5, with 7 bases identical to TRBD1. This CDR3 comprises 14 residues. CDR1 and CDR2 (germline): LNHNV, YYDKDF (reference sequence). V shed 3 bases, J shed 2 bases, and the junction held 3 bases outside the gene matches. The CDR3 DNA reads as TGTGCCACCAGCAGCCCGGGACAGCAAGAGACCCAGTACTTC. Protein: CATSSPGQQETQYF.

This clone was seen once. V usage is TRBV27 and J usage is TRBJ2-6; D is unclear. This CDR3 has 14 amino acids. The germline V gene encodes CDR1 MNHEY and CDR2 SMNVEV (reference sequence). V dropped 8 bases and J dropped 0 bases, with 8 bases sitting between them. The CDR3 sequence is CASAKASGANVLTF. CDR3 DNA: TGTGCCAGCGCCAAAGCCTCTGGGGCCAACGTCCTGACTTTC.

The J gene is TRBJ1-2, the V gene TRBV7-8; 7 positions match TRBD1. Germline assignment: CDR1 SGHVS and CDR2 FQNEAQ. V shed 1 base and J 6 bases; nucleotides not matched to a gene: 8. The CDR3 is 15 residues long. CDR3: CASSLEGARGDGYTF. The CDR3 DNA is TGTGCCAGCAGCTTAGAGGGGGCCAGGGGGGATGGCTACACCTTC.